This entry concerns a single T cell receptor (beta chain). One junction end disagrees with the germline gene, perhaps due to a read error. These data are taken from a study of T-cell memory formation after mild COVID-19. The CDR3 length is 15 residues. Germline CDR1 is SGHKS and CDR2 is YYEKEE (reference sequence). TCRdb ran MiXCR on the 5' RACE reads and lists one entry per CDR3 protein. The sample lists almost 550,000 distinct CDR3 sequences, around 21% occurring once. Source material: PBMCs or a T cell subset sorted from them (not recorded which). J is TRBJ1-2 and V is TRBV5-5, with a weak D call TRBD1 (6 bases). The sequence came from an adult woman who had mild COVID-19 (a few samples of this study predate the infection). Cell type and time point are not known. CDR3 protein: CASTLGAGMHYGYTF. Written as DNA, the CDR3 is TGTGCCAGCACCTTGGGGGCCGGGATGCACTATGGCTACACCTTC. Variable domain in full (rest from reference TRBV5-5 and TRBJ1-2): DAGVTQSPTHLIKTRGQQVTLRCSPISGHKSVSWYQQVLGQGPQFIFQYYEKEERGRGNFPDRFSARQFPNYSSELNVNALLLGDSALYLCASTLGAGMHYGYTFGSGTRLTVV.